This entry describes one TCR beta chain. RNA was extracted and reverse transcribed into cDNA as the sequencing template. Clones were read by immunoSEQ multiplex PCR, and TCRdb kept only the in-frame ones, dropping some. The sample records roughly 100,000 clones, about 61% being singletons. The data belong to a study of CD8+ T cells in alopecia areata. The treatment denotes: oral pan-JAK inhibitor, 5-10 mg twice daily. The CDR3 consists of 16 residues. Per germline, CDR1 SGDLS and CDR2 YYNGEE. The V end lost 1 base, the J end lost 0 bases, and 12 bases lay between the germline ends. The sequencing here drew on CD8+ T cells sorted from blood, taken at approximately week 60, from a patient treated with tofacitinib. This clonotype was obtained from a human donor with alopecia areata. The rearrangement joins TRBV9 to TRBJ2-3; D might be TRBD2 (5 bases). This chain's CDR3 is CASSVRSSPSTDTQYF. The CDR3 region has the DNA TGTGCCAGCAGCGTAAGATCTAGCCCTAGCACAGATACGCAGTATTTT. The whole variable domain, remainder taken from reference TRBV9 and TRBJ2-3, is DSGVTQTPKHLITATGQRVTLRCSPRSGDLSVYWYQQSLDQGLQFLIQYYNGEERAKGNILERFSAQQFPDLHSELNLSSLELGDSALYFCASSVRSSPSTDTQYFGPGTRLTVL.